Each of the 17 T cell receptor beta chains below was sequenced from the same sample in a study of T cell changes during pregnancy in multiple sclerosis. The method was immunoSEQ multiplex PCR; TCRdb's version includes in-frame clones alone and lacks a portion of them. Among tens of thousands of clones listed, under 95% were seen once. This material consisted of peripheral blood, taken in the third trimester of pregnancy. These receptors all come from a female donor in good health, enrolled as a control in a pregnancy study.

This chain joins TRBV27 and TRBJ1-4; unclear D gene. CDR1 MNHEY and CDR2 SMNVEV come from the germline V gene (reference sequence). Trimming left V 0 bases short and J 8 bases short, with 16 bases between. The length of the CDR3 is 16 residues. CDR3: CASSLSPGFVEEKLFF. DNA of the CDR3: TGTGCCAGCAGTTTATCGCCGGGGTTTGTAGAAGAAAAACTGTTTTTT. The variable domain in full, completed from reference TRBV27 and TRBJ1-4, reads EAQVTQNPRYLITVTGKKLTVTCSQNMNHEYMSWYRQDPGLGLRQIYYSMNVEVTDKGDVPEGYKVSRKEKRNFPLILESPSPNQTSLYFCASSLSPGFVEEKLFFGSGTQLSVL.

This chain joins TRBV7-3 and TRBJ2-1, with TRBD2 identical over 11 bases. This CDR3 is 19 amino acids long. From germline, CDR1 is SGHTA and CDR2 FQGTGA. The junction had 16 bases not matched to a gene; V was cut back by 4 bases and J by 5 bases. The CDR3, as DNA: TGTGCCAGCAGCTCAACCGGGACTAGCGGACGGGGAGTCGACAATGAGCAGTTCTTC. The encoded protein is CASSSTGTSGRGVDNEQFF.

V usage is TRBV6-5 and J usage is TRBJ2-7; TRBD1 matches at 7 bases. CDR1 MNHEY and CDR2 SVGAGI come from the germline V gene. This CDR3 has 14 amino acids. V lost 6 bases and J lost 2; bases outside the gene matches: 7. CDR3 bases: TGTGCCAGCAGCCGCGGACAGGCTACCTACGAGCAGTACTTC. Translated: CASSRGQATYEQYF.

For the CDR3, the DNA is TGTGCCAGCAGTCTGACTAGCGGGGGACACCTCTACAATGAGCAGTTCTTC. Translating gives CASSLTSGGHLYNEQFF. The genes are TRBV7-2 and TRBJ2-1, with 12 bases matching TRBD2. CDR1 is SGHTA and CDR2 is FQGNSA in the germline V gene. The length of the CDR3 is 17 residues. Unmatched junction bases numbered 9, after V lost 6 bases and J lost 3 bases.

V gene TRBV5-1 combines with J gene TRBJ2-7, with D possibly matching TRBD1 (5 bases). The V end lost 3 bases, the J end lost 4 bases, and 8 bases lay between the germline ends. The CDR3 has 12 residues. Germline V gene sequence: CDR1 SGHRS, CDR2 YFSETQ. In DNA form, the CDR3 reads TGCGCCAGCAGCTACGACAGATACGAGCAGTACTTC. Translation gives CASSYDRYEQYF.

The J gene is TRBJ1-2, the V gene TRBV28, with D possibly being TRBD1 (5 bases). Germline CDR1 reads MDHEN; CDR2 reads SYDVKM. The CDR3 spans 11 residues. Trimming took 5 bases from V and 7 from J, leaving 8 bases between them. DNA of the CDR3: TGTGCCAGCAGTATCCAGGGTGGCTACACCTTC. Its protein product is CASSIQGGYTF.

The chain combines TRBV9 with TRBJ1-1; a possible D gene is TRBD1 (6 bases). Germline V gene lookup returns CDR1 SGDLS and CDR2 YYNGEE. Trimming removed 4 bases at V and 3 bases at J, with 16 bases between. The CDR3 covers 15 residues. The CDR3 loop reads CASSIQGIGDTEAFF. The DNA of the CDR3 is TGTGCCAGCAGCATCCAGGGGATTGGGGACACTGAAGCTTTCTTT.

Only one count was recorded for this clone. The chain is built from TRBV10-1 and TRBJ2-1; D gene uncertain. Germline values: CDR1 WNHNN, CDR2 SYGVQD (reference sequence). V gave up 4 bases and J gave up 7 bases, with 11 bases separating them. The CDR3 runs 13 residues. The CDR3 nucleotides read TGCGCCAGCAGTGGATATAGCCTGAATGAGCAGTTCTTC. It yields the protein CASSGYSLNEQFF.

The V call is TRBV5-1, the J call TRBJ2-1, with 8 bases lining up with TRBD2. Germline CDR1 and CDR2: SGHRS and YFSETQ. Germline trimming cut 7 bases from V and 0 bases from J; bases unmatched to any gene: 3. The CDR3 is 14 amino acids. CDR3 sequence: CASGGGSSYNEQFF. The CDR3, as DNA: TGCGCCAGCGGCGGGGGGAGCTCCTACAATGAGCAGTTCTTC.

This clone showed up just a few times. The rearrangement links TRBV7-9 to TRBJ1-2, with TRBD1 identical over 10 bases. CDR1 SEHNR and CDR2 FQNEAQ come from the germline V gene (reference sequence). Trimming removed 4 bases from V and 4 bases from J; junction bases left unmatched: 3. CDR3 length equals 14 residues. As DNA, the CDR3 is TGTGCCAGCAGCTCGGGACAGGGGCCCTATGGCTACACCTTC. Amino acid sequence: CASSSGQGPYGYTF.

DNA for the CDR3: TGTGCCAGCAGCACTCCCGGGGAGCTGTTTTTT. Its translation: CASSTPGELFF. This chain uses TRBV6-6 with TRBJ2-2, with D uncertain. Deletions cut 6 bases from V and 6 bases from J, with 5 bases between. The CDR3 consists of 11 residues. CDR1 and CDR2 (germline): MNHNY, SVGAGI (reference sequence).

The chain carries TRBV6-6 and TRBJ2-3; no reliable D call. This CDR3 has 15 amino acids. V was shortened by 6 bases and J by 3 bases, with 16 bases between the two germline ends. CDR1 and CDR2 (germline): MNHNY, SVGAGI (reference sequence). CDR3 sequence: CASSLTKGTTDTQYF. The CDR3 region has the DNA TGTGCCAGCAGCCTTACTAAAGGTACGACAGATACGCAGTATTTT.

The chain is built from TRBV29-1 and TRBJ2-4; a weak D match, TRBD1 (5 bases). The length of the CDR3 is 14 residues. CDR1 and CDR2 from the germline V gene are SQVTM and ANQGSEA. The V and J ends lost 4 bases and 8 bases respectively, with 18 bases between them. The CDR3 sequence: CSVGGAGHLDIQYF. The DNA for the CDR3 is TGCAGCGTTGGTGGAGCAGGGCATTTAGACATTCAGTACTTC.

The chain employs TRBV6-1 and TRBJ2-5, with 7 bases lining up with TRBD2. This CDR3 region has 14 residues. The germline CDR1 and CDR2 sequences are MNHNS and SASEGT. The V gene end was trimmed by 8 bases and the J gene end by 5 bases; junction bases not matched to a gene: 11. CDR3 residues: CASQTGGGLETQYF. In DNA form, the CDR3 reads TGTGCCAGCCAAACGGGGGGAGGCTTGGAGACCCAGTACTTC.

This chain joins TRBV28 and TRBJ2-7; 7 nucleotides agree with TRBD1. The CDR3 sequence is 13 residues long. Losses at the gene ends were 5 bases for V and 2 bases for J; bases not matched to a gene: 3. Germline-derived CDR1 and CDR2 are MDHEN and SYDVKM. The CDR3 region is CASSLTGPYEQYF. The CDR3 DNA is TGTGCCAGCAGTCTGACAGGGCCCTACGAGCAGTACTTC. Full variable domain (outside the CDR3, taken from reference TRBV28 and TRBJ2-7): DVKVTQSSRYLVKRTGEKVFLECVQDMDHENMFWYRQDPGLGLRLIYFSYDVKMKEKGDIPEGYSVSREKKERFSLILESASTNQTSMYLCASSLTGPYEQYFGPGTRLTVT.

The chain combines TRBV5-4 with TRBJ1-1, with D uncertain. Trimming stripped 3 bases from V and 0 bases from J, with 21 bases between. CDR1 and CDR2 (germline): SGHNT, YYREEE (reference sequence). The CDR3 has 18 amino acids. The CDR3 reads CASSSKRGILNLNTEAFF. In nucleotides, the CDR3 is TGTGCCAGCAGCTCCAAAAGAGGGATTCTAAACCTGAACACTGAAGCTTTCTTT.

This rearrangement joins TRBV28 to TRBJ1-6; D is unresolved. This CDR3 is built from 14 residues. Looked up from germline, CDR1 is MDHEN and CDR2 is SYDVKM. Trimming stripped 5 bases from V and 3 bases from J, with 8 bases between. The CDR3 sequence is CASSESFYNSPLHF. The DNA for the CDR3 is TGTGCCAGCAGTGAGTCGTTCTATAATTCACCCCTCCACTTT.